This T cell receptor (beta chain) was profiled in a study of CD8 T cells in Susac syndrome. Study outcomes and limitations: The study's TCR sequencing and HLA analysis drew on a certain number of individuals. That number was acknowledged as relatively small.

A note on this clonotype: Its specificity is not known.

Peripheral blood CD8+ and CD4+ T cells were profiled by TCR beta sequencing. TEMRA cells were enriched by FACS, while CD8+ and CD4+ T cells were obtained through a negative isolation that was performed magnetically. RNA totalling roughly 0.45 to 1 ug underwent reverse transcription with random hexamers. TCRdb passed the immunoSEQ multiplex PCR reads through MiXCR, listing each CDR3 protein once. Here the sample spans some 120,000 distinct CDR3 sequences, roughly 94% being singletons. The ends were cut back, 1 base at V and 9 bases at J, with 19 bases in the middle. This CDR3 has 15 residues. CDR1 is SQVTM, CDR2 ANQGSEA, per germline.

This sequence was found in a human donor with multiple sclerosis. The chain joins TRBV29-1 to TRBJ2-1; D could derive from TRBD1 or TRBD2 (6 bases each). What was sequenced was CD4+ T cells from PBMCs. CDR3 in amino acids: CSVEAPGAGRGEQFF. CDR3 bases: TGCAGCGTTGAAGCCCCGGGGGCGGGACGGGGTGAGCAGTTCTTC.